This T cell receptor (beta chain) is from a study of cytomegalovirus exposure and HLA in healthy donors (dated by TCRdb to 2017 to 2019). Some background on the complete study: In an earlier analysis of 587 of the donors, around 290 Gb of sequence data and about 110 million unique TCR beta sequences from roughly 190 million T cells were reported. Typing coverage differed by locus: A, B, C, DRB1 and DQB1 were typed in roughly 620-640 donors, DQA1 in 522, DPA1 in over 600, and DPB1 in about 450. In addition to the first cohort of around 670 subjects, a separate validation cohort of approximately 130 different subjects was used. A later analysis re-examined previously published TCR beta repertoires from roughly 650 donors and added high-resolution HLA genotyping to investigate patterns of TCR occurrence. The aim of the study was to test whether cataloging public T cell receptors could identify signatures of past pathogen exposure. Every discovery cohort repertoire had been produced on one sequencing platform. Roughly 300 gigabases of sequencing data and tens of millions of unique TCR sequences were included in an early release covering about 700 HLA-typed donors. Across some 400 genotyped donors of the cohort, an average of approximately 240,000 unique TCR beta nucleotide sequences per donor were sequenced, and about a sixth of those sequences were non-productive. Because of strong linkage in the cohort, 4 to 6 DR-DQ haplotypes were treated as single units for association and clustering. Donor age, sex, ethnicity and CMV serostatus were collected together with the repertoire data. Of the roughly 400 genotyped donors, approximately 81% were placed in the genetic ancestry cluster associated with self-reported Caucasian donors. Class I and class II HLA loci were covered by the typing at four-digit resolution. Genome-wide SNP genotypes for about three fifths of the roughly 700 donors were used in a later genetic analysis, which treated that subset as a discovery cohort. To predict cytomegalovirus infection status, the study brought together high-throughput TCR immunosequencing, statistical association of individual TCRs with disease status, and machine learning. In the later analysis, no new phenotypic data were used to find candidate immune exposures; instead, reliance was placed on TCR beta sequences and their occurrence across donors. In an earlier analysis of more than 550 of the donors, high-throughput TCR beta sequencing was used to judge whether each TCR beta V gene segment behaved as functional or pseudogenic. Using immunosequencing, the study profiled T cell repertoires from about 620 subjects and related those repertoires to cytomegalovirus serostatus.

Beyond this particular receptor, the publication reports: According to a later genetic analysis, donors in an Asian-associated ancestry cluster had fewer N-insertions in productive TCRs than the approximately 650-donor mean. Assigning TCR associations to individual alleles was difficult when HLA alleles, especially DR and DQ, strongly co-occurred. For the cohort, immune exposure information was limited to CMV serostatus. The authors suggested that the approach could potentially be generalized to other disease states and immunological phenotypes. In this cohort, only TCR beta chains were sequenced, and detectable features were limited by the absence of alpha or paired-chain data. Most TCR sequences were seen in very few donors, while some public TCRs were found in many individuals. In a later analysis, HLA-associated TCR beta chains showed more clonal expansion and lower generation probabilities than non-associated chains that were equally common. According to a later analysis, most CMV-associated TCR beta chains appeared to be HLA-restricted, and the HLA associations seemed to be driven largely by CMV exposure. In an earlier analysis of fewer than 750 of the donors, most TCR beta V segments were observed in productive rearrangements about 90% or about 30% of the time, broadly matching IMGT annotations. HLA typing was unavailable for some donors at each locus, so association tests used only the typed subset. A cluster of highly shared sequence variants was judged likely to represent a technical artifact of the sequencing pipeline. Correlated functional status among segregating V segments might be attributable to linkage disequilibrium, but an unknown experimental factor could not be ruled out. The 87-base-pair reads could not distinguish some IMGT-functional V segments, including TRBV6-2 and TRBV6-3, so those segments were excluded. The study gave a list of some 150 TCR beta chains associated with cytomegalovirus. In vitro tests confirmed that a few of the cytomegalovirus-associated TCR beta chains recognize cytomegalovirus antigens. In a later analysis, some 18,000 TCR beta sequences were associated with specific HLA alleles at a false discovery rate of 0.05. In a later genetic analysis, a missense DCLRE1C variant was associated with V-gene and J-gene trimming of TCR beta chains, and the association was replicated in an independent cohort. In both the original and validation cohorts, the classifier was reported to diagnose cytomegalovirus status with high specificity and sensitivity. In a later analysis, several top co-occurrence clusters were reported to appear linked to parvovirus B19, influenza, CMV and Epstein-Barr virus. A further reported finding was that TCR beta sequences accurately predicted the HLA-A and HLA-B alleles for most subjects in the first cohort. Roughly uniform sequencing depth across donors was assumed in presence/absence analyses, although this assumption may not hold. In a later analysis, TCR association rates were found to vary across HLA loci, with the most associated TCRs seen for DRB1 alleles and the fewest for HLA-C alleles. Roughly 15 rarely observed V segments, including chromosome 9 orphons, were excluded from the earlier analysis of approximately 500 of the donors because counts were too low.

The cohort was made up of roughly 670 healthy bone marrow donors. All cohort members were sampled while nominally healthy, although unrecorded immune exposures were likely present. The donor tested CMV seronegative and was one of the 352 seronegative cohort members. A peripheral blood sample was collected from each donor, and TCR beta sequencing was performed on peripheral blood mononuclear cells. The Qiagen DNeasy Blood Extraction Kit was used to extract genomic DNA from the blood cell samples. Libraries were prepared through the immunoSEQ multiplex PCR assay. The multiplex PCR relied on a mix of 60 forward primers for TCR Vbeta segments and 13 reverse primers for TCR Jbeta segments. Amplification of the CDR3 region of rearranged TCR beta genes was performed with a multiplex PCR assay on genomic DNA. On the Illumina HiSeq System, the amplified TCR beta libraries were sequenced as 87-base-pair reads. The paper's processing steps were these. Across the 700 or so repertoires, a later analysis counted 75 million to 90 million unique TCR beta chains, around 11 million of which were shared by at least two donors. To remove PCR and sequencing errors, raw reads were error-corrected and collapsed into unique sequences using a nearest-neighbor algorithm that merged closely related sequences. Alignment of CDR3 sequences to IMGT reference sequences was used to assign V, D and J gene segments. For a sequence to be retained, a match of at least six nucleotides to both a V gene segment and a J gene segment was required. A rearrangement was called productive if the CDR3 had no stop codons and remained in frame with V and J, and every other rearrangement was called non-productive. CDR3 was defined according to IMGT convention as the region running from the second conserved V-encoded cysteine to the conserved J-encoded phenylalanine. The earlier analysis of about 610 of the donors excluded sequences that lacked an unambiguous match to a single V gene segment. In an earlier analysis of approximately 610 of the donors, V segments were called functional above 56.7% productive rearrangements and were called segregating when the between-donor standard deviation exceeded 5%. A statistical classification framework was developed to diagnose cytomegalovirus status using the catalog of TCR beta chain sequences. A later analysis assigned V and J genes by comparing TCR nucleotide sequences with IMGT/GENE-DB human TR gene sequences. A later analysis assigned CDR3 sequences and most-parsimonious VDJ recombination scenarios with the TCRdist pipeline. In a later analysis, each TCR beta chain was defined by its CDR3 amino acid sequence together with its V-gene family, and reads lacking a unique V-gene family were excluded. A later analysis removed 500 to 600 highly shared, low-generation-probability nucleotide sequences to deal with suspected cross-contamination and a sequencing artifact. A later analysis calculated a clonal expansion index for each public chain from normalized within-repertoire ranks of inferred template counts. In a later analysis, generation probabilities were computed with a VDJ recombination model fitted to out-of-frame rearrangements, and the resulting probabilities were checked against IGoR. In a later analysis, TCR-TCR, TCR-HLA and TCR-CMV co-occurrence was scored with hypergeometric tests, and a repertoire-size bias correction was applied to TCR pairs. To estimate false discovery rates, a later analysis permuted the HLA or CMV assignments 20 times. In a later analysis, co-occurring TCRs were grouped using DBSCAN, with TCRdist sequence similarity added in when clustering inside HLA-allele-positive subsets. Co-occurrence clustering excluded repertoires with fewer than 30,000 or more than 120,000 public chains, plus five with anomalous nucleotide sharing. TCRdb took over this immuneACCESS table, retaining in-frame rearrangements with V and J assigned. Such tables are incomplete; in checked studies, under half of the missing clones stem from an unresolved V gene, and the remainder is unexplained. V and J calls and clone size are those listed in that table; D and trimming were worked out from the DNA. Across this sample there are 110,000 to 150,000 clones, with roughly 80% seen only once. 1.2% of the sample is held by the ten biggest clonotypes.

This clone appeared a single time. Its antigen is not yet known. No base quality information exists; no much larger clone differs at one position. A distance of 9 bases separates the germline ends of V and J, which lose 5 bases and 1 base respectively. CDR1 SGHTS and CDR2 YDEGEE were looked up in the germline V gene. From the cysteine up to the phenylalanine, the CDR3 has a length of 13 residues. Left in the record is the CDR3 DNA by itself, 39 bases read in frame from the first base. The chain uses TRBV5-8 and TRBJ1-2; no D gene call is confident. The receptor was isolated from a female donor in good health and CMV-seronegative. The sequenced sample consisted of PBMCs. The CDR3 is CASRGADNYGYTF. In nucleotides, the sequence is TGTGCCAGCAGAGGCGCGGATAACTATGGCTACACCTTC.